Detailed here is one T cell receptor beta chain. The sample comes from a study of regulatory T cells in long-lasting Graves disease. Sequencing libraries for TCR beta were prepared with iRepertoire HTBI primers and Arm-PCR of CDR3 regions. TCRdb analysed the multiplex PCR reads with MiXCR anew, one entry per CDR3 protein. The table includes roughly 440,000 distinct CDR3 sequences, around 17% detected once. Time point here: newly diagnosed GD, antithyroid drugs for less than 3 months. PBMC RNA served as the TCR library source. These data also featured in a second study, about T cells in Graves' hyperthyroidism and ophthalmopathy.

Sequences were derived from peripheral blood mononuclear cells (PBMCs), sampled at new diagnosis, from a patient treated with antithyroid drugs. The receptor was derived from a woman aged 18 to 35 with Graves disease.

The CDR3 DNA reads TGCAGCGTTGAAGTGGGGCGGGGTCAGTTTTACGATGAGCAGTTCTTC. This gives the protein CSVEVGRGQFYDEQFF. The gene calls are TRBV29-1 and TRBJ2-1, with a tentative D call TRBD2 (6 bases). V gave up 1 base and J gave up 8 bases, with 21 bases separating them. The CDR3 runs to 16 residues. Germline assignment: CDR1 SQVTM and CDR2 ANQGSEA.